Shown below are 27 T cell receptor beta chains from a single sample sequenced in a study of blood T cells in healthy people across ages. The second PCR ran about 6 to 12 cycles with a sample-barcoded 5' primer and J-beta primers. TCRdb passed the 5' RACE reads through MiXCR, listing each CDR3 protein once. The table records about 290,000 distinct CDR3 sequences, 25% to 30% of them present only once. Material: blood. The receptors originated from a woman between 65 and 79 years old in good health.

V gene TRBV6-6 combines with J gene TRBJ1-2; D uncertain. This CDR3 contains 13 residues. The germline V gene has CDR1 MNHNY and CDR2 SVGAGI (reference sequence). Trimming removed 2 bases at V and 4 bases at J, with 8 bases between. CDR3 sequence reads: CASSYGDIYGYTF. DNA for the CDR3: TGTGCCAGCAGTTACGGGGATATCTATGGCTACACCTTC.

Of note for this clonotype: Just one base apart from a much larger clone, this may be a read error. Here the CDR3 omits its conserved ending phenylalanine or tryptophan, so a read error is the likely source. The rearrangement joins TRBV4-1 to TRBJ2-5; 10 bases fit TRBD2. CDR3 length: 15 amino acids. After removal of 3 bases from V and 5 bases from J, the junction contained 6 bases not matched to a gene. CDR1 and CDR2 (germline): MGHRA, YSYEKL. The CDR3 protein is CASSQGLARVETQYS. For the CDR3, the DNA is TGCGCCAGCAGCCAGGGACTAGCGAGGGTCGAGACCCAGTACTCC.

In its sample, this clonotype was seen a few times. V and J are TRBV12-3 or TRBV12-4 and TRBJ2-3, with D uncertain. The CDR3 length is 14 residues. Trimming removed 4 bases at V and 2 bases at J, with 10 bases between. The CDR3: CASSSYRPTDTQYF. The CDR3 region has the DNA TGTGCCAGCAGTTCTTACAGACCCACAGATACGCAGTATTTT.

The chain employs TRBV5-1 and TRBJ1-2; TRBD1 aligns across 9 bases. Germline CDR1 is SGHRS and CDR2 is YFSETQ. The CDR3 is 17 amino acids. Trimming took 4 bases from V and 5 from J; bases not matched to a gene: 15. In nucleotides, the CDR3 is TGCGCCAGCAGCCCAACTCCAACCGGGACAGGGAATTATGGCTACACCTTC. It specifies CASSPTPTGTGNYGYTF.

The V and J genes are TRBV6-1 and TRBJ2-1, with unresolved D. This CDR3 has 14 amino acids. Trimming shortened V by 3 bases and J by 6 bases, and 12 bases separated the two germline ends. Germline V lookup: CDR1 MNHNS, CDR2 SASEGT. The CDR3 DNA reads as TGTGCCAGCAGTGAGACAATAGCTATCAATGAGCAGTTCTTC. This translates into CASSETIAINEQFF.

The sample holds a few counts of this clonotype. J is TRBJ2-3 and V is TRBV5-6; 7 bases are a match to TRBD1. V shed 3 bases and J 0 bases; nucleotides not matched to a gene: 7. The CDR3 spans 16 residues. Per the germline V gene, CDR1 is SGHDT and CDR2 is YYEEEE. CDR3 sequence (DNA): TGTGCCAGCAGCTCCCAGACAGGGTCTAGCACAGATACGCAGTATTTT. This gives the protein CASSSQTGSSTDTQYF.

This rearrangement joins TRBV28 to TRBJ1-2; D gene unclear. V shed 4 bases and J shed 7 bases, with 13 bases lying between them. This CDR3 spans 13 amino acids. Germline V gene lookup returns CDR1 MDHEN and CDR2 SYDVKM. CDR3 sequence (DNA): TGTGCCAGCAGTTCGTCCGGCCTAAGTGGCTACACCTTC. The encoded protein is CASSSSGLSGYTF.

This clonotype occurred a few times. The chain is built from TRBV25-1 and TRBJ2-5; 8 bases match TRBD1. The germline V gene has CDR1 MGHDK and CDR2 SYGVNS. J was trimmed by 5 bases and V by 6 bases; bases with no gene match: 11. This CDR3 contains 15 residues. The CDR3 region has the DNA TGTGCCAGCAGAAAAGACAGGGGAGGTTTGGAGACCCAGTACTTC. It translates to CASRKDRGGLETQYF. The full variable domain, completed using reference TRBV25-1 and TRBJ2-5, is EADIYQTPRYLVIGTGKKITLECSQTMGHDKMYWYQQDPGMELHLIHYSYGVNSTEKGDLSSESTVSRIRTEHFPLTLESARPSHTSQYLCASRKDRGGLETQYFGPGTRLLVL.

V is TRBV7-9 and J is TRBJ2-5; 10 nucleotides match TRBD2. The germline gives CDR1 SEHNR, CDR2 FQNEAQ (reference sequence). This CDR3 is built from 15 residues. The V and J ends lost 8 bases and 5 bases, in that order; junction bases with no gene match: 11. CDR3 DNA sequence: TGTGCCAGCGGCCAACTAGCGGGACCTATCGAGACCCAGTACTTC. This sequence encodes CASGQLAGPIETQYF.

This clonotype was found a few times. The chain couples TRBV7-2 to TRBJ2-1; perhaps TRBD2 as D (7 bases). Per germline, CDR1 SGHTA and CDR2 FQGNSA. Deletions cut 5 bases from V and 4 bases from J, with 21 bases between. The CDR3 extends over 17 amino acids. The CDR3 reads CASSPRGGGGTYNEQFF. In nucleotides, the CDR3 is TGTGCCAGCAGCCCACGAGGGGGGGGCGGAACTTACAATGAGCAGTTCTTC.

This clonotype has just a few counts. V and J are TRBV7-2 and TRBJ2-7; TRBD2 aligns across 8 bases. This CDR3 has 14 residues. Germline CDR1 is SGHTA and CDR2 is FQGNSA. With V trimmed by 3 bases and J by 3 bases, 4 bases remained unmatched. The DNA of the CDR3 is TGTGCCAGCAGCTTCTTAAGCGGGAGCTACGAGCAGTACTTC. The encoded protein is CASSFLSGSYEQYF.

The table lists this clonotype with a few counts. The V and J genes are TRBV20-1 and TRBJ2-5; 8 bases fit TRBD2. Germline assignment: CDR1 DFQATT and CDR2 SNEGSKA (reference sequence). The CDR3 totals 13 residues. The trim removed 3 bases at V and 6 bases at J, leaving 6 bases unmatched. The CDR3 region has the DNA TGCAGTGCTAGTTCCGGGAGGGGACAGACCCAGTACTTC. Protein product: CSASSGRGQTQYF.

As concerns this clonotype: Relative to the germline gene, one junction end is altered; a read error may explain this. This rearrangement joins TRBV20-1 to TRBJ1-5; the match to TRBD1 covers 12 bases. Germline V lookup: CDR1 DFQATT, CDR2 SNEGSKA (reference sequence). The CDR3 totals 15 residues. In DNA, the CDR3 is TGCAGTGCTAGGCAAGGGACAGGGGGCAACCAGCCCCAGCATTTT. It specifies CSARQGTGGNQPQHF.

This chain links TRBV5-1 with TRBJ1-1; D is ambiguous. Per the germline V gene, CDR1 is SGHRS and CDR2 is YFSETQ. The V end lost 4 bases, the J end lost 1 base, and 14 bases lay between the germline ends. The CDR3 consists of 15 residues. For the CDR3, the DNA is TGCGCCAGCAGCCTACCTACTCAATCGAACACTGAAGCTTTCTTT. Its translation: CASSLPTQSNTEAFF.

This clonotype was recorded only once. This chain joins TRBV7-2 and TRBJ2-1; 9 nucleotides align to TRBD1. J lost 10 bases, V lost 3 bases, and 10 bases had no gene match. CDR3 length: 15 residues. The germline V gene has CDR1 SGHTA and CDR2 FQGNSA. The CDR3 reads CASSFSGTGSNEQFF. The DNA for the CDR3 is TGTGCCAGCAGCTTCTCCGGGACAGGGTCCAACGAGCAGTTCTTC.

This CDR3 is CSARGTGSYNEQFF. DNA of the CDR3: TGCAGTGCTAGAGGGACAGGGAGCTACAATGAGCAGTTCTTC. The chain has TRBV20-1 and TRBJ2-1; 8 positions agree with TRBD1. The trim removed 1 base at V and 3 bases at J, leaving 2 bases unmatched. This CDR3 is built from 14 residues. Germline V gene data show CDR1 as DFQATT and CDR2 as SNEGSKA (reference sequence).

The chain joins TRBV28 to TRBJ1-2; no clear D gene. Trimming took 4 bases from V and 5 from J, leaving 11 bases between them. The CDR3 length is 13 residues. Germline V gives CDR1 MDHEN, CDR2 SYDVKM. The chain's CDR3 is CASSYKVEYGYTF. Written as DNA, the CDR3 is TGTGCCAGCAGTTATAAGGTGGAATATGGCTACACCTTC.

The chain couples TRBV10-2 to TRBJ2-5; the D is unclear. V shed 2 bases and J shed 0 bases, with 4 bases lying between them. Germline values: CDR1 WSHSY, CDR2 SAAADI. The CDR3 has 13 amino acids. The CDR3 sequence: CASSEGYQETQYF. CDR3 in DNA: TGCGCCAGCAGTGAGGGGTACCAAGAGACCCAGTACTTC.

This clonotype was seen only a few times. This sequence joins TRBV5-1 and TRBJ2-5; no definite D call. The germline gives CDR1 SGHRS, CDR2 YFSETQ. CDR3 length: 13 residues. The ends were cut back, 4 bases at V and 3 bases at J, with 10 bases in the middle. CDR3 DNA: TGCGCCAGCAGCCTAGGGCCTAAAGAGACCCAGTACTTC. It codes for CASSLGPKETQYF.

The genes are TRBV20-1 and TRBJ2-5, with D possibly matching TRBD2 (7 bases). Trimming shortened V by 0 bases and J by 2 bases, and 16 bases separated the two germline ends. The length of the CDR3 is 16 residues. Germline CDR1 and CDR2: DFQATT and SNEGSKA (reference sequence). The CDR3 spells CSARDMGGGQQETQYF. Here the CDR3 DNA reads TGCAGTGCTAGAGATATGGGCGGGGGCCAACAAGAGACCCAGTACTTC.

The V and J genes are TRBV20-1 and TRBJ2-7; 7 bases are shared with TRBD1. The ends lost 0 bases at V and 2 bases at J; junction bases unmatched: 16. The V gene's germline CDR1 is DFQATT and CDR2 SNEGSKA (reference sequence). This CDR3 is 18 amino acids long. CDR3 residues: CSARDPSPTQGPPYEQYF. The DNA for the CDR3 is TGCAGTGCTAGAGACCCCTCCCCTACACAGGGGCCTCCCTACGAGCAGTACTTC.

CDR3 bases: TGCGCCAGTAGCCAGAGTCGGGGTTCCTACGGGCAGTACTTC. Translating it yields CASSQSRGSYGQYF. The chain carries TRBV5-1 and TRBJ2-5; D possibly corresponds to TRBD2 (5 bases). Germline CDR1 SGHRS, CDR2 YFSETQ. Trimming shortened V by 8 bases and J by 11 bases, and 25 bases separated the two germline ends. The CDR3 contains 14 residues.

Here the CDR3 DNA reads TGTGCCAGCAGCGAGGGAATCACTGGCTACACCTTC. Protein sequence: CASSEGITGYTF. J is TRBJ1-2 and V is TRBV3-1; unclear D gene. This CDR3 comprises 12 residues. The V gene lost 5 bases and the J gene lost 7 bases, with 11 bases spanning the gap. In germline, CDR1 is LGHDT, CDR2 YNNKEL (reference sequence). Variable domain in full (rest from reference TRBV3-1 and TRBJ1-2): DTAVSQTPKYLVTQMGNDKSIKCEQNLGHDTMYWYKQDSKKFLKIMFSYNNKELIINETVPNRFSPKSPDKAHLNLHINSLELGDSAVYFCASSEGITGYTFGSGTRLTVV.

The chain has TRBV4-2 and TRBJ2-5; 8 bases align to TRBD2. The CDR3 runs to 15 residues. From germline, CDR1 is LGHNA and CDR2 YNFKEQ. Germline trimming cut 4 bases from V and 4 bases from J; bases unmatched to any gene: 8. CDR3 protein: CASSPATSAGETQYF. The CDR3 nucleotides read TGTGCCAGCAGCCCTGCGACTAGCGCTGGAGAGACCCAGTACTTC.

The chain couples TRBV12-3 or TRBV12-4 to TRBJ2-1; 13 bases fit TRBD2. Trimming at V came to 5 bases and at J to 8 bases, leaving 6 bases not matched to a gene. The CDR3 is 15 residues long. The CDR3 DNA reads TGTGCCAGCAGTCGGACTAGCGGGAGTCTCGATGAGCAGTTCTTC. This sequence encodes CASSRTSGSLDEQFF.

CDR3 DNA sequence: TGTGCCAGCAGCCAAGGACGTGGGACAGTTATTAATGAAAAACTGTTTTTT. Amino acids: CASSQGRGTVINEKLFF. The V call is TRBV4-2, the J call TRBJ1-4, with 7 bases that match TRBD1. Germline loops: CDR1 LGHNA, CDR2 YNFKEQ. Unmatched junction bases numbered 9, after V lost 1 base and J lost 4 bases. CDR3 size: 17 residues.

In this sample, this clonotype turned up many times. V is TRBV29-1 and J is TRBJ2-1; 15 bases fit TRBD2. Germline V CDR1 and CDR2: SQVTM, ANQGSEA. The CDR3 is 21 amino acids. The junction had 15 bases not matched to a gene; V was cut back by 1 base and J by 2 bases. The CDR3 sequence: CSVEGPSGLAGGPTPYNEQFF. CDR3 sequence (DNA): TGCAGCGTTGAAGGGCCTTCGGGACTAGCGGGAGGACCTACACCCTACAATGAGCAGTTCTTC.